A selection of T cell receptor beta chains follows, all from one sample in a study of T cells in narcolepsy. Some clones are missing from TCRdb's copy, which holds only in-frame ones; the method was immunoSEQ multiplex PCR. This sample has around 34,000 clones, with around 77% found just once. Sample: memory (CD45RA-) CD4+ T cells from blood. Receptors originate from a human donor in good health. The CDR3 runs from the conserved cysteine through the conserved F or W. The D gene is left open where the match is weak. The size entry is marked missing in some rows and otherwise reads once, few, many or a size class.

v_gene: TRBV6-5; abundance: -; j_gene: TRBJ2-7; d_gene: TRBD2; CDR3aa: CASTPLAGGYEQYF; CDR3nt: TGTGCCAGCACCCCCCTAGCGGGAGGCTACGAGCAGTACTTC
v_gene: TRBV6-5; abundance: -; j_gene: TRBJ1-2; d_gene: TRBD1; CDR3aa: CASSSRNRGGGYGYTF; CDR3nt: TGTGCCAGCAGTTCACGGAACAGGGGAGGAGGCTATGGCTACACCTTC
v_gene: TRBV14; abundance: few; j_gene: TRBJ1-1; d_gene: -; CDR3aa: CASSTKVSTEAFF; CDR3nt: TGTGCCAGCAGCACGAAGGTGTCCACTGAAGCTTTCTTT
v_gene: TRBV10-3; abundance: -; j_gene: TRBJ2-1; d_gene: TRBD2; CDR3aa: CAIREQTSGSYEQFF; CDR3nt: TGTGCCATCAGGGAACAAACTAGCGGGAGTTATGAGCAGTTCTTC
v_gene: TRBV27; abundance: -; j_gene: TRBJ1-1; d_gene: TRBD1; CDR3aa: CASSPPQGAHTEAFF; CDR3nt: TGTGCCAGCAGTCCGCCACAGGGGGCCCACACTGAAGCTTTCTTT
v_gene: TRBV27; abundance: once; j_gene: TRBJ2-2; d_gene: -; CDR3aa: CASTTEGGRSGELFF; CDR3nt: TGTGCCAGCACCACCGAGGGGGGGCGTAGCGGGGAGCTGTTTTTT
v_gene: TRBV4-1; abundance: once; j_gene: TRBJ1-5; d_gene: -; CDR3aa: CASSQEQGRQPQHF; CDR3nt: TGCGCCAGCAGCCAAGAGCAGGGTCGTCAGCCCCAGCATTTT
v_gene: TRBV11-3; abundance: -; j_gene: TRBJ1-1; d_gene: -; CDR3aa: CASSSPRRPEAFF; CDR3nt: TGTGCCAGCAGCTCCCCCCGCAGGCCTGAAGCTTTCTTT
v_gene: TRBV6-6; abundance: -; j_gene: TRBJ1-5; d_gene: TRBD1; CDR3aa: CASTLQGAVQPQHF; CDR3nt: TGTGCCAGCACCCTGCAGGGGGCCGTTCAGCCCCAGCATTTT
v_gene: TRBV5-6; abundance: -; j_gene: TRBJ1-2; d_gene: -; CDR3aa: CASSSSTGIYGYTF; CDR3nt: TGTGCCAGCAGCTCCAGTACAGGGATCTATGGCTACACCTTC
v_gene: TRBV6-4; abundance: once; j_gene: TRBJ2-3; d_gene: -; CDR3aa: CASSDSKGGDTQYF; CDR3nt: TGTGCCAGCAGTGACTCGAAGGGGGGAGATACGCAGTATTTT
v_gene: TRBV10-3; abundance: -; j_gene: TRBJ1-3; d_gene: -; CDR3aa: CASNTNTGNTIYF; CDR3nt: TGTGCCTCTAATACGAATACTGGAAACACCATATATTTT
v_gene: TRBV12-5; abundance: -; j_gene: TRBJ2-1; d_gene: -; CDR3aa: CASGWTNLGGQWNEQFF; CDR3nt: TGTGCTAGTGGTTGGACTAACCTCGGGGGTCAGTGGAATGAGCAGTTCTTC
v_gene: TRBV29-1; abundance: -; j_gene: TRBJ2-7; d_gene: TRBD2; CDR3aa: CSVGTSSYEQYF; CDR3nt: TGCAGCGTTGGGACTAGCAGCTACGAGCAGTACTTC
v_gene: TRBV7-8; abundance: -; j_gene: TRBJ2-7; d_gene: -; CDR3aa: CASSLGALVGEQYF; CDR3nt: TGTGCCAGCAGCTTAGGGGCCCTTGTAGGGGAGCAGTACTTC
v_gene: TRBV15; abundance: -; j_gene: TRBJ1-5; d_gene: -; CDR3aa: CATSRDRGGQPQHF; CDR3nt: TGTGCCACCAGCAGAGACAGGGGAGGCCAGCCCCAGCATTTT
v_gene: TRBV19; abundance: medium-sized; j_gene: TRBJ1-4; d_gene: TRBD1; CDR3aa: CASSQDRALVKMFF; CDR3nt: TGTGCCAGTAGCCAAGACAGGGCTCTGGTTAAGATGTTTTTT
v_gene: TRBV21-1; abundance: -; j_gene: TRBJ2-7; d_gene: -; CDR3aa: CASSSRGGHEQYF; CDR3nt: TGTGCCAGCAGCTCCCGAGGGGGGCACGAGCAGTACTTC
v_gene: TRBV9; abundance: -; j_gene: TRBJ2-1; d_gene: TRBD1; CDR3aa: CASSVDGQGNGNEQFF; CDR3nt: TGTGCCAGCAGCGTAGATGGACAGGGAAATGGAAATGAGCAGTTCTTC
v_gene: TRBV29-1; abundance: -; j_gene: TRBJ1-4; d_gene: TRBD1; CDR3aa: CSVEPGQGTIVATNEKLFF; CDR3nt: TGCAGCGTCGAGCCGGGACAGGGCACCATTGTTGCAACTAATGAAAAACTGTTTTTT
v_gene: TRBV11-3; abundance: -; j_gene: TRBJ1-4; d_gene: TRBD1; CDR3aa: CASSSGRGQEKLFF; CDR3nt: TGTGCCAGCAGCTCCGGCAGGGGGCAGGAAAAACTGTTTTTT
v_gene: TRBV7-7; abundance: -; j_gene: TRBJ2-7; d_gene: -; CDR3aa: CASSPPLGGDVNEQYF; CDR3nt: TGTGCCAGCAGCCCGCCGTTGGGGGGAGATGTTAACGAGCAGTACTTC
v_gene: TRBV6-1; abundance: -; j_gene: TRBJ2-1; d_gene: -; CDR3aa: CASSTRTAYNEQFF; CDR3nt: TGTGCCAGCAGTACCAGGACAGCTTACAATGAGCAGTTCTTC
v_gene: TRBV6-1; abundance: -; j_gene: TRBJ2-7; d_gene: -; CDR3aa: CASRGGGYEQYF; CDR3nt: TGTGCCAGCAGGGGTGGGGGTTACGAGCAGTACTTC
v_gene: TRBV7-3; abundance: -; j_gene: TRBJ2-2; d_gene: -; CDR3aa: CASSLDRGGNTGELFF; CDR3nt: TGTGCCAGCAGCTTAGACCGGGGTGGGAACACCGGGGAGCTGTTTTTT
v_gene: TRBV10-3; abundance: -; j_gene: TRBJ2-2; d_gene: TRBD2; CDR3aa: CAISKSGGNTGELFF; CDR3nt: TGTGCCATCAGTAAATCGGGGGGAAACACCGGGGAGCTGTTTTTT
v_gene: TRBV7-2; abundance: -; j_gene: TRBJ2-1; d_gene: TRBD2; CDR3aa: CASSPDWGGGYNEQFF; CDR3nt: TGTGCCAGCAGCCCCGATTGGGGGGGAGGGTACAATGAGCAGTTCTTC
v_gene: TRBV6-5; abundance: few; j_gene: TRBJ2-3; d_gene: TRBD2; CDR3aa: CASNRELAGAPTF; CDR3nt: TGTGCCAGCAACCGAGAACTAGCGGGAGCTCCAACTTTT
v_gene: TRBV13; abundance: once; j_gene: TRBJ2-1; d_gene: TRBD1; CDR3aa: CASSLLTGAIDEQFF; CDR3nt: TGTGCCAGCAGCTTATTGACAGGGGCTATCGATGAGCAGTTCTTC
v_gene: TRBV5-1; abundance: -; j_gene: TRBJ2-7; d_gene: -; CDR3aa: CASSDNSYEQYF; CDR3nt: TGCGCCAGCAGTGACAACTCCTACGAGCAGTACTTC
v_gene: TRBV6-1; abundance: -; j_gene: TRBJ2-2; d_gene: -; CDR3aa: CASSARTGGELFF; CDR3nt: TGTGCCAGCAGTGCCCGGACGGGCGGGGAGCTGTTTTTT
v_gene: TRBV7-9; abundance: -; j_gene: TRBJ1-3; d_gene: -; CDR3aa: CASSPALTGNTIYF; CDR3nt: TGTGCCAGCAGCCCGGCCTTGACGGGAAACACCATATATTTT
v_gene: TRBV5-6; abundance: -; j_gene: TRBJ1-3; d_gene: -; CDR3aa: CASSSQGHSNLVTIYF; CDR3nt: TGTGCCAGCAGCTCCCAGGGACATAGCAACCTTGTCACCATATATTTT
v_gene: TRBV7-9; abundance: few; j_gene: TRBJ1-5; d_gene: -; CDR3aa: CASSLEGGSQPQHF; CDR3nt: TGTGCCAGCAGCTTAGAGGGCGGGAGCCAGCCCCAGCATTTT
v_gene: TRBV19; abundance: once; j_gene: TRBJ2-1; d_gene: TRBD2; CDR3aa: CASAVQLAGAHEQFF; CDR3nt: TGTGCCAGTGCGGTTCAACTAGCGGGAGCACATGAGCAGTTCTTC
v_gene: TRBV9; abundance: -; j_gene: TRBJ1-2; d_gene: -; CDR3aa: CAGSVEGRALAGYTF; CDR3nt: TGTGCCGGCAGCGTAGAGGGCAGGGCGCTTGCCGGCTACACCTTC
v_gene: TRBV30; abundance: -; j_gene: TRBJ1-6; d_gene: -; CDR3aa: CAWSMAGTANSPLHF; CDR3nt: TGTGCCTGGAGTATGGCAGGGACTGCGAATTCACCCCTCCACTTT
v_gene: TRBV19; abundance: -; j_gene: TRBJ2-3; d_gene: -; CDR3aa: CASSIAARRLSTDTQYF; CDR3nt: TGTGCCAGTAGTATAGCGGCTAGAAGACTTAGCACAGATACGCAGTATTTT
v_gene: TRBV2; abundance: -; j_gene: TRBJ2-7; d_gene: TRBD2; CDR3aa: CASRVGTSGKTYEQYF; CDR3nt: TGTGCCAGCAGGGTCGGGACTAGCGGGAAGACCTACGAGCAGTACTTC
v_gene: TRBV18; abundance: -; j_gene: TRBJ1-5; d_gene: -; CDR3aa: CASSPGDQPQHF; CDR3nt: TGTGCCAGCTCACCAGGGGATCAGCCCCAGCATTTT
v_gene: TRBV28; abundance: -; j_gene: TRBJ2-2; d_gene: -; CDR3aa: CASSLSLGVTGELFF; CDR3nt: TGTGCCAGCAGTTTGTCGCTAGGCGTCACCGGGGAGCTGTTTTTT
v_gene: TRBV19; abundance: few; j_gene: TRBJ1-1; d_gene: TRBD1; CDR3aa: CATSSRTGHTEAFF; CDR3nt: TGTGCCACTTCCTCTCGGACAGGGCACACTGAAGCTTTCTTT
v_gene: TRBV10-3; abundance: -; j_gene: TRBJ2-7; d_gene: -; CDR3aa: CAISEGGEQYF; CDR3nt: TGTGCCATCAGTGAAGGGGGGGAGCAGTACTTC
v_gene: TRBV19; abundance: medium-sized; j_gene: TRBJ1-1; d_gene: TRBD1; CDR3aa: CASRAGGTGTEAFF; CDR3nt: TGTGCCAGTAGGGCAGGGGGAACGGGCACTGAAGCTTTCTTT
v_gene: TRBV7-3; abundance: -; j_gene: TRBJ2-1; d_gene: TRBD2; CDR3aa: CASSKGLAGYNEQFF; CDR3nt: TGTGCCAGCAGCAAGGGACTAGCGGGATACAATGAGCAGTTCTTC
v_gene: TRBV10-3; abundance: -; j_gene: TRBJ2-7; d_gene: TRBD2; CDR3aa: CAISPSGMYEQYF; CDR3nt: TGTGCCATCAGTCCTAGCGGGATGTACGAGCAGTACTTC
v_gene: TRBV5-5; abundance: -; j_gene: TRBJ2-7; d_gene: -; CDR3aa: CASSLGLDKGYEQYF; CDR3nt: TGTGCCAGCAGCTTGGGTCTCGATAAAGGGTACGAGCAGTACTTC
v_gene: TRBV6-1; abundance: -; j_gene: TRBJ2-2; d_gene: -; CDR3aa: CATANRVNGELFF; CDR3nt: TGTGCCACCGCAAACAGGGTGAACGGGGAGCTGTTTTTT
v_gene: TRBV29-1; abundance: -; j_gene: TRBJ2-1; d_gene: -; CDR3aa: CSVDALNSGSQFF; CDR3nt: TGCAGCGTTGATGCCCTAAATAGTGGGTCGCAGTTCTTC
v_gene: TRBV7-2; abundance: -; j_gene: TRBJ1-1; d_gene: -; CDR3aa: CASSLEFGRPTTEAFF; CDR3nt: TGTGCCAGCAGCTTAGAATTCGGCAGGCCCACGACTGAAGCTTTCTTT
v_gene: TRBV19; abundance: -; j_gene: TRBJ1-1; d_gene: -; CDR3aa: CASSMWGYDTEAFF; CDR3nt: TGTGCCAGTAGTATGTGGGGGTATGACACTGAAGCTTTCTTT
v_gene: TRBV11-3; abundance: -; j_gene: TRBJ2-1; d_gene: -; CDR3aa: CASSSTGFNEQFF; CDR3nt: TGTGCCAGCAGCTCAACAGGGTTCAATGAGCAGTTCTTC